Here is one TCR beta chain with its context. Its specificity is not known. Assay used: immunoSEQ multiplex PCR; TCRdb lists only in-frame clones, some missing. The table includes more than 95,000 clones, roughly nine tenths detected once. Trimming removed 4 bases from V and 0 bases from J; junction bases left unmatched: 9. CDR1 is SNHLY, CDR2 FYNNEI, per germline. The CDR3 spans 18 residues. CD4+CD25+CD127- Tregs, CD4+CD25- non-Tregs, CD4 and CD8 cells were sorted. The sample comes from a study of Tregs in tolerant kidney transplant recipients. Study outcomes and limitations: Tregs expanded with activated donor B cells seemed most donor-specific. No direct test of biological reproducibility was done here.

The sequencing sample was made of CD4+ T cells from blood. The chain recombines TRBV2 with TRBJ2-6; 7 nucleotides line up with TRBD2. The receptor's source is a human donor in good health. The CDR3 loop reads CASSVGLAVRSGANVLTF. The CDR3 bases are TGTGCCAGCAGTGTGGGGCTAGCGGTGCGCTCTGGGGCCAACGTCCTGACTTTC.